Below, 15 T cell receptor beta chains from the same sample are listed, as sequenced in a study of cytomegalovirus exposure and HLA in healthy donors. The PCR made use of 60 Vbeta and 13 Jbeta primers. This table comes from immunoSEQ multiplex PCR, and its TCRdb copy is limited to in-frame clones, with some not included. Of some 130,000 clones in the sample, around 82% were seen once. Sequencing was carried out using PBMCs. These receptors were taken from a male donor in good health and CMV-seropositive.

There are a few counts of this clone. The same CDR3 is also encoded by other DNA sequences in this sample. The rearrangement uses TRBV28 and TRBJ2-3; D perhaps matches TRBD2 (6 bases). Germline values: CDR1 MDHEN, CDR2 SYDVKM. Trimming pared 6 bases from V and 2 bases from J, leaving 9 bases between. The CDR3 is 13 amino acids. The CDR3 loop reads CASRGDSTDTQYF. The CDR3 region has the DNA TGTGCCAGCAGGGGGGACTCCACAGATACGCAGTATTTT.

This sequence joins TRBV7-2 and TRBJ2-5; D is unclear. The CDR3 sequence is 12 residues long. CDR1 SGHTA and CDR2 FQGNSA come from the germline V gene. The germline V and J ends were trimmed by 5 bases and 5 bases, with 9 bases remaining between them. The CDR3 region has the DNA TGTGCCAGCAGCCCTTCGGTCGAGACCCAGTACTTC. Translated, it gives CASSPSVETQYF.

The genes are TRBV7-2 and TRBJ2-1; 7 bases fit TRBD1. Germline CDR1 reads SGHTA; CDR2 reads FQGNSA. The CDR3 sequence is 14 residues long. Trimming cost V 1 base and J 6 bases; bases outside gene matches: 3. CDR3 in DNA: TGTGCCAGCAGCTTAGTCCGGGACAGCAATGAGCAGTTCTTC. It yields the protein CASSLVRDSNEQFF.

CDR3 residues: CASSLTGGALGWDGYTF. CDR3 coding DNA: TGTGCCAGCAGCCTGACAGGGGGCGCTTTAGGTTGGGATGGCTACACCTTC. V gene TRBV7-2 combines with J gene TRBJ1-2, with 10 positions matching TRBD1. V was pared by 5 bases and J by 6 bases, with 15 bases of the junction left unmatched. CDR3 length equals 17 residues. Germline V gene sequence: CDR1 SGHTA, CDR2 FQGNSA.

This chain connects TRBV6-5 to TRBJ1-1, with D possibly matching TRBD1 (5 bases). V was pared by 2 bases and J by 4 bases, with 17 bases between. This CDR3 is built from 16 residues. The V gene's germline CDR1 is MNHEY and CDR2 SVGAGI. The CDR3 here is CASSYLTGSRSTEAFF. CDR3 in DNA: TGTGCCAGCAGTTACCTCACAGGATCTCGGAGCACTGAAGCTTTCTTT.

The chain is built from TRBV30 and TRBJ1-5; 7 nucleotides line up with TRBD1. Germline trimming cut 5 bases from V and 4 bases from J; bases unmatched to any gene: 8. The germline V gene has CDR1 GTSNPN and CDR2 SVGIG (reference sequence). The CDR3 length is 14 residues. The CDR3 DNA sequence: TGTGCCTGGGTCCGGGACAGTTTTAATCAGCCCCAGCATTTT. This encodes CAWVRDSFNQPQHF. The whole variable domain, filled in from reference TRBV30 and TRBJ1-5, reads SQTIHQWPATLVQPVGSPLSLECTVEGTSNPNLYWYRQAAGRGLQLLFYSVGIGQISSEVPQNLSASRPQDRQFILSSKKLLLSDSGFYLCAWVRDSFNQPQHFGDGTRLSIL.

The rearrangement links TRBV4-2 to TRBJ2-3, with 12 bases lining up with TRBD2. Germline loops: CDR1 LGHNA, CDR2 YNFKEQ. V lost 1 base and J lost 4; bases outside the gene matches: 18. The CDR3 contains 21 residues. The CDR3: CASSQGLLASGRAEGSDTQYF. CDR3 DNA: TGTGCCAGCAGCCAAGGATTATTGGCTAGCGGGAGGGCCGAGGGATCAGATACGCAGTATTTT.

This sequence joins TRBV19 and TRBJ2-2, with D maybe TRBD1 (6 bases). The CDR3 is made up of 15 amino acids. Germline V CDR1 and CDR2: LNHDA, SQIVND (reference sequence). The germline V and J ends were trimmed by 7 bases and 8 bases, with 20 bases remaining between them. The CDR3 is CASNRFAGETGELFF. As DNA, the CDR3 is TGTGCCAGTAATCGGTTCGCAGGGGAAACAGGGGAGCTGTTTTTT. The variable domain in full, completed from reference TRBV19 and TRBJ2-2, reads DGGITQSPKYLFRKEGQNVTLSCEQNLNHDAMYWYRQDPGQGLRLIYYSQIVNDFQKGDIAEGYSVSREKKESFPLTVTSAQKNPTAFYLCASNRFAGETGELFFGEGSRLTVL.

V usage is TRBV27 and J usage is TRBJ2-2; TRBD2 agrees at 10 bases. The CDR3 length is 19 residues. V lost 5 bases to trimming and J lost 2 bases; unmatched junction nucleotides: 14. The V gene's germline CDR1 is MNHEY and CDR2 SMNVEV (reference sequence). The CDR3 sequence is CASSPLSVSGRSNTGELFF. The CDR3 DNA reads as TGTGCCAGCAGTCCGCTCAGTGTTAGCGGGAGGTCTAACACCGGGGAGCTGTTTTTT.

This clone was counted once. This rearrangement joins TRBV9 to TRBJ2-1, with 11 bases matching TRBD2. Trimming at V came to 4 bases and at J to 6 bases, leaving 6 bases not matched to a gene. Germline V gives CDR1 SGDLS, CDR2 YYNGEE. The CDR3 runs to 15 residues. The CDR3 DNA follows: TGTGCCAGCAGCTCGGGACTAGCGGACATCAATGAGCAGTTCTTC. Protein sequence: CASSSGLADINEQFF.

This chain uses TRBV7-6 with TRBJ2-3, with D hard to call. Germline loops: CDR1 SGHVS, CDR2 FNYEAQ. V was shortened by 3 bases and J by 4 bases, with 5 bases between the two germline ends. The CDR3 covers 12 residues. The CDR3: CASSFVSDTQYF. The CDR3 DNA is TGTGCCAGCAGCTTTGTATCAGATACGCAGTATTTT.

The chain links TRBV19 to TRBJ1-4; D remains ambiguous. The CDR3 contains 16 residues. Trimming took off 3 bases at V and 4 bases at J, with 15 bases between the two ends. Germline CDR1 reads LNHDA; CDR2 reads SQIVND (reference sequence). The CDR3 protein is CASSMPLGSFNEKLFF. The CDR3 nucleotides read TGTGCCAGTAGTATGCCCCTGGGCAGCTTTAATGAAAAACTGTTTTTT.

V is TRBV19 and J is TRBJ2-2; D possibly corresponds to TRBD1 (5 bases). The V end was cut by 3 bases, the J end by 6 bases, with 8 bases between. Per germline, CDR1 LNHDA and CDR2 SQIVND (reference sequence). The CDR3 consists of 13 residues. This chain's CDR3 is CASSIAGSGELFF. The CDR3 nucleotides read TGTGCCAGTAGTATCGCAGGGTCCGGGGAGCTGTTTTTT.

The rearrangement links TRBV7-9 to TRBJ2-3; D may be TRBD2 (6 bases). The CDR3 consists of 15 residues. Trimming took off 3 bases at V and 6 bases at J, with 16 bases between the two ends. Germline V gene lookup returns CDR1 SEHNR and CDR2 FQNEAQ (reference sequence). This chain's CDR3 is CASSFRGGRLDTQYF. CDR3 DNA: TGTGCCAGCAGCTTTAGGGGAGGCAGGCTGGATACGCAGTATTTT.

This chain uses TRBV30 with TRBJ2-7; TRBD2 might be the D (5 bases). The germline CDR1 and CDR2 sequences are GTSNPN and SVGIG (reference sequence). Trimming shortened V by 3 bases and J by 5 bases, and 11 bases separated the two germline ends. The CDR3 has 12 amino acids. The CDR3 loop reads CAWSEGWNEQYF. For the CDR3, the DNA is TGTGCCTGGAGCGAGGGTTGGAACGAGCAGTACTTC.